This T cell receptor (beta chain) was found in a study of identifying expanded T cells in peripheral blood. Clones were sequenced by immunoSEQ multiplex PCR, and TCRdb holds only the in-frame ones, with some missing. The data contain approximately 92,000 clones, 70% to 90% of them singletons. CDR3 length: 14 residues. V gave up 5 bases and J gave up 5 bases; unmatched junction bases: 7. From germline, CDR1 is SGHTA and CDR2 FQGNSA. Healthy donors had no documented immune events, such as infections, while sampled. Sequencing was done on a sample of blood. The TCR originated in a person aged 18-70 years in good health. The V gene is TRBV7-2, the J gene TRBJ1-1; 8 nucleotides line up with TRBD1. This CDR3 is CASSGGQGRTEAFF. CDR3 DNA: TGTGCCAGCAGCGGCGGACAGGGTCGGACTGAAGCTTTCTTT.